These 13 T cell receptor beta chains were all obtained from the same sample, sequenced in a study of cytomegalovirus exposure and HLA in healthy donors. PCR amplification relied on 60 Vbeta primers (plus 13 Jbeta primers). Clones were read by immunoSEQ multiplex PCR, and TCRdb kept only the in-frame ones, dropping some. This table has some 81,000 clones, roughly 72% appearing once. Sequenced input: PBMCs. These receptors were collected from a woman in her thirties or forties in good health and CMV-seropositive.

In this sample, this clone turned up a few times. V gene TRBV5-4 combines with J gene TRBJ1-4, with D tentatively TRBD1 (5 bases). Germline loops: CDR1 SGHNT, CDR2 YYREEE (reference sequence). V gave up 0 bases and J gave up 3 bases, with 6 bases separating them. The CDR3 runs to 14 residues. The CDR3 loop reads CASSLGGANEKLFF. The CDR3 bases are TGTGCCAGCAGCTTGGGGGGGGCTAATGAAAAACTGTTTTTT.

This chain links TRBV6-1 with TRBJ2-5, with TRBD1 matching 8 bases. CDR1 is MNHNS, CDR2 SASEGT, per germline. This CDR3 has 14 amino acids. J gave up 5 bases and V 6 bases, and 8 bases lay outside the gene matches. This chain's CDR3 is CASRRGQEEETQYF. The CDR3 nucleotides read TGTGCCAGCAGGAGGGGACAGGAGGAGGAGACCCAGTACTTC.

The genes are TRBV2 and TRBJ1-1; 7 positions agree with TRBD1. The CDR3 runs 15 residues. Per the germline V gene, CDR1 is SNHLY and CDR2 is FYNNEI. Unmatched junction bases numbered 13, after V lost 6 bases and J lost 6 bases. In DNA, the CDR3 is TGTGCCAGCAGGGAGCAAGGGGGCGCGTACGCTGAAGCTTTCTTT. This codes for CASREQGGAYAEAFF.

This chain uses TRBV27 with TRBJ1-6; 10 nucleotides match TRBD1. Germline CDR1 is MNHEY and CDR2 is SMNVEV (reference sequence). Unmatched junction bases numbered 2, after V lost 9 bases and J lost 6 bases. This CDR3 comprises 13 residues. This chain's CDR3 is CASRQGANSPLHF. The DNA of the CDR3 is TGTGCCAGTAGACAGGGGGCTAATTCACCCCTCCACTTT.

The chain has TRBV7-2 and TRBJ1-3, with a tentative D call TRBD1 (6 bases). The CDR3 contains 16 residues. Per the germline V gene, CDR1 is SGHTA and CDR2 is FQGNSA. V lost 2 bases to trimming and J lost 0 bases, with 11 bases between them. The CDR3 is CASSLMGAHSGNTIYF. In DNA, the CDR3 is TGTGCCAGCAGCTTAATGGGGGCCCACTCTGGAAACACCATATATTTT.

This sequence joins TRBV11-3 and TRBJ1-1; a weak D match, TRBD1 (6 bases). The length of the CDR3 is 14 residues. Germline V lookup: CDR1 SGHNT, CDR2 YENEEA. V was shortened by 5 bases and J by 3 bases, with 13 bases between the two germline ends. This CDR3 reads CASSRGGSDTEAFF. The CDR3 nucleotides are TGTGCCAGCAGCCGCGGGGGCAGCGACACTGAAGCTTTCTTT.

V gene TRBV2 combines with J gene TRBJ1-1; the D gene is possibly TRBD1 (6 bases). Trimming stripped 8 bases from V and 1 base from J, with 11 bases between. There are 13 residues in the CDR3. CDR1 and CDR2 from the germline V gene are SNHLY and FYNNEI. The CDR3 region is CASHRDTNTEAFF. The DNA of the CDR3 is TGTGCCAGCCACCGGGACACGAACACTGAAGCTTTCTTT.

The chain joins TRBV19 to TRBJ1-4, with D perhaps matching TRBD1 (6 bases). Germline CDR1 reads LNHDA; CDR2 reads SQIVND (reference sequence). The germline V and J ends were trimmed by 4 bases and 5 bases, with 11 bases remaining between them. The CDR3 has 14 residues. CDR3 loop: CASSTPDRNEKLFF. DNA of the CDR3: TGTGCCAGTAGTACTCCAGACAGGAATGAAAAACTGTTTTTT.

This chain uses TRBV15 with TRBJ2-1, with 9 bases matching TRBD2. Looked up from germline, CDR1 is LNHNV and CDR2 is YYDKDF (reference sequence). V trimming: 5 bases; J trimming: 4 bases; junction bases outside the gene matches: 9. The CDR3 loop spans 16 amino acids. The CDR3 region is CATSSPGSGGYNEQFF. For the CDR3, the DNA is TGTGCCACCAGCTCACCAGGGAGCGGGGGGTACAATGAGCAGTTCTTC.

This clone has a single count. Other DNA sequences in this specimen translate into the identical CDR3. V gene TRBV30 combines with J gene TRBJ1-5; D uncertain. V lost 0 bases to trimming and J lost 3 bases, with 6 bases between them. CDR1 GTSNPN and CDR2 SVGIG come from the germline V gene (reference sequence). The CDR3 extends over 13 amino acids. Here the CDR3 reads CAWSVRDNQPQHF. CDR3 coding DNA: TGTGCCTGGAGTGTGAGGGACAATCAGCCCCAGCATTTT. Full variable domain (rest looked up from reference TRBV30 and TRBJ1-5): SQTIHQWPATLVQPVGSPLSLECTVEGTSNPNLYWYRQAAGRGLQLLFYSVGIGQISSEVPQNLSASRPQDRQFILSSKKLLLSDSGFYLCAWSVRDNQPQHFGDGTRLSIL.

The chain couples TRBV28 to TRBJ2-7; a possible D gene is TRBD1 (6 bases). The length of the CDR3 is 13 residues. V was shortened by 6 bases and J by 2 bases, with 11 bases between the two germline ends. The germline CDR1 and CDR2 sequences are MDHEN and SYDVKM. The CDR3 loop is CASSPGQPYEQYF. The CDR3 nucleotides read TGTGCCAGCAGCCCCGGACAGCCCTACGAGCAGTACTTC. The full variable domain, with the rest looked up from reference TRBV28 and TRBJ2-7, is DVKVTQSSRYLVKRTGEKVFLECVQDMDHENMFWYRQDPGLGLRLIYFSYDVKMKEKGDIPEGYSVSREKKERFSLILESASTNQTSMYLCASSPGQPYEQYFGPGTRLTVT.

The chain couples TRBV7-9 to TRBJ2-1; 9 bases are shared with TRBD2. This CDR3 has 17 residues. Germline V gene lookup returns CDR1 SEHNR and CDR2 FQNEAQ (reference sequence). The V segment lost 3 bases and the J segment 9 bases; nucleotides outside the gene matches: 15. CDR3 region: CASSFPRGGHEGGEQFF. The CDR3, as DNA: TGTGCCAGCAGCTTTCCGCGGGGGGGTCACGAAGGTGGTGAGCAGTTCTTC.

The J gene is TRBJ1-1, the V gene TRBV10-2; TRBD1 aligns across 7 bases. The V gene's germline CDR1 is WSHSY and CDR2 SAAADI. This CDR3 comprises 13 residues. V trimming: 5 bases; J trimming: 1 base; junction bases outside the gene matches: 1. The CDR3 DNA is TGCGCCAGCAGTAGGACAGGGAACACTGAAGCTTTCTTT. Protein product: CASSRTGNTEAFF.